A selection of T cell receptor beta chains follows, all from one sample in a study of cytomegalovirus exposure and HLA in healthy donors. Sequencing was performed with immunoSEQ multiplex PCR; in TCRdb, only in-frame clones are kept and a portion is missing. The top ten clones hold 1.5% of a sample with 150,000 to 200,000 clones, 82% of them seen once. The sequenced sample was PBMCs. These receptors all come from a man aged 40-55 years in good health and CMV-seronegative. Both conserved end residues are part of each CDR3. A D gene is named only where the DNA matches it firmly. Size is omitted from some rows. Given values are once, few, many or a class for expanded clones.

d_call: TRBD1
j_call: TRBJ2-7
clone_size: .
v_call: TRBV6-5
cdr3_aa: CASSTGTGSREQYF
cdr3_nt: TGTGCCAGCAGTACCGGGACAGGGTCTAGGGAGCAGTACTTC

d_call: TRBD1
j_call: TRBJ1-1
clone_size: .
v_call: TRBV6-5
cdr3_aa: CASRPLTGPSSEAFF
cdr3_nt: TGTGCCAGCAGACCTCTGACAGGGCCAAGCAGTGAAGCTTTCTTT

d_call: TRBD1
j_call: TRBJ2-7
clone_size: few
v_call: TRBV2
cdr3_aa: CASRGTGGRYEQYF
cdr3_nt: TGTGCCAGCAGGGGGACAGGGGGCAGGTACGAGCAGTACTTC

d_call: .
j_call: TRBJ2-5
clone_size: .
v_call: TRBV10-3
cdr3_aa: CAISGDPRQVMYF
cdr3_nt: TGTGCCATCAGTGGAGACCCTAGACAGGTTATGTACTTC

d_call: .
j_call: TRBJ1-1
clone_size: .
v_call: TRBV19
cdr3_aa: CASSIGPRVEDKAFF
cdr3_nt: TGTGCCAGTAGTATAGGCCCCAGGGTTGAAGATAAAGCTTTCTTT

d_call: .
j_call: TRBJ2-6
clone_size: .
v_call: TRBV2
cdr3_aa: CASIQGQSGANVLTF
cdr3_nt: TGTGCCAGCATTCAGGGTCAGTCTGGGGCCAACGTCCTGACTTTC

d_call: TRBD1
j_call: TRBJ1-2
clone_size: .
v_call: TRBV6-5
cdr3_aa: CASTKGASDYGYTF
cdr3_nt: TGTGCCAGCACCAAGGGGGCGTCGGACTATGGCTACACCTTC

d_call: .
j_call: TRBJ2-2
clone_size: .
v_call: TRBV5-1
cdr3_aa: CASSPSRNTGELFF
cdr3_nt: TGCGCCAGCAGCCCAAGCCGGAACACCGGGGAGCTGTTTTTT

d_call: TRBD1
j_call: TRBJ2-7
clone_size: once
v_call: TRBV9
cdr3_aa: CASSLYRDSSYEQYF
cdr3_nt: TGTGCCAGCAGCCTCTACAGGGACAGCTCCTACGAGCAGTACTTC

d_call: TRBD1
j_call: TRBJ2-1
clone_size: few
v_call: TRBV6-1
cdr3_aa: CASSGGTAFRRNEQFF
cdr3_nt: TGTGCCAGCAGTGGGGGGACAGCCTTTAGGCGGAATGAGCAGTTCTTC

d_call: .
j_call: TRBJ1-5
clone_size: .
v_call: TRBV30
cdr3_aa: CAWGTPGENQPQHF
cdr3_nt: TGTGCCTGGGGAACGCCAGGGGAAAATCAGCCCCAGCATTTT

d_call: .
j_call: TRBJ2-4
clone_size: .
v_call: TRBV7-2
cdr3_aa: CASSAPFDIQYF
cdr3_nt: TGTGCCAGCAGCGCGCCTTTTGACATTCAGTACTTC

d_call: TRBD1
j_call: TRBJ1-2
clone_size: few
v_call: TRBV25-1
cdr3_aa: CASSAWTGEGLANYGYTF
cdr3_nt: TGTGCCAGCAGTGCCTGGACAGGGGAAGGACTAGCTAACTATGGCTACACCTTC

d_call: TRBD1
j_call: TRBJ1-2
clone_size: .
v_call: TRBV9
cdr3_aa: CASSAQGGGQGYTF
cdr3_nt: TGTGCCAGCAGCGCCCAGGGGGGTGGACAGGGCTACACCTTC

d_call: TRBD1
j_call: TRBJ1-5
clone_size: .
v_call: TRBV10-3
cdr3_aa: CAIRGDSGHQPQHF
cdr3_nt: TGTGCCATCAGGGGGGACAGCGGACATCAGCCCCAGCATTTT

d_call: TRBD1
j_call: TRBJ1-1
clone_size: .
v_call: TRBV29-1
cdr3_aa: CSTRQGNTEAFF
cdr3_nt: TGCAGCACTCGACAGGGAAATACTGAAGCTTTCTTT

d_call: .
j_call: TRBJ2-4
clone_size: .
v_call: TRBV7-9
cdr3_aa: CASSLLGLQGPQYF
cdr3_nt: TGTGCCAGCAGCTTATTAGGCCTCCAGGGTCCTCAGTACTTC

d_call: TRBD2
j_call: TRBJ2-7
clone_size: .
v_call: TRBV4-1
cdr3_aa: CASSNQITSGGHEQYF
cdr3_nt: TGCGCCAGCAGCAACCAAATAACTAGCGGGGGCCACGAGCAGTACTTC

d_call: .
j_call: TRBJ1-2
clone_size: .
v_call: TRBV19
cdr3_aa: CASSIGGVLNYGYTF
cdr3_nt: TGTGCCAGTAGTATCGGAGGGGTCCTTAACTATGGCTACACCTTC

d_call: .
j_call: TRBJ2-5
clone_size: .
v_call: TRBV5-1
cdr3_aa: CASSLEGSVGGGETQYF
cdr3_nt: TGCGCCAGCAGCTTGGAAGGTAGCGTCGGGGGTGGAGAGACCCAGTACTTC

d_call: TRBD1
j_call: TRBJ1-2
clone_size: .
v_call: TRBV5-1
cdr3_aa: CASSLDRVVRGYTF
cdr3_nt: TGCGCCAGCAGCCTGGACAGGGTGGTTCGTGGCTACACCTTC

d_call: TRBD1
j_call: TRBJ1-2
clone_size: .
v_call: TRBV30
cdr3_aa: CAWSVNRGQGYTF
cdr3_nt: TGTGCCTGGAGTGTAAACAGGGGGCAAGGCTACACCTTC

d_call: .
j_call: TRBJ2-2
clone_size: .
v_call: TRBV4-3
cdr3_aa: CASSQDHPGWNTGELFF
cdr3_nt: TGCGCCAGCAGCCAAGATCACCCAGGGTGGAACACCGGGGAGCTGTTTTTT

d_call: TRBD2
j_call: TRBJ2-7
clone_size: .
v_call: TRBV11-2
cdr3_aa: CASSLFSGRAYEQYF
cdr3_nt: TGTGCCAGCAGCTTATTTAGCGGGAGGGCCTACGAGCAGTACTTC

d_call: TRBD1
j_call: TRBJ2-7
clone_size: .
v_call: TRBV7-9
cdr3_aa: CASSSRGPYEQYF
cdr3_nt: TGTGCCAGCAGCTCCAGGGGGCCCTACGAGCAGTACTTC

d_call: TRBD2
j_call: TRBJ2-3
clone_size: .
v_call: TRBV28
cdr3_aa: CASRSGGAVPDTQYF
cdr3_nt: TGTGCCAGCAGGAGCGGGGGGGCCGTCCCAGATACGCAGTATTTT

d_call: .
j_call: TRBJ1-5
clone_size: once
v_call: TRBV28
cdr3_aa: CASSLGRGNQPQHF
cdr3_nt: TGTGCCAGCAGTTTAGGCAGGGGCAATCAGCCCCAGCATTTT

d_call: TRBD1
j_call: TRBJ1-5
clone_size: .
v_call: TRBV7-2
cdr3_aa: CASSLARTGGNQPQHF
cdr3_nt: TGTGCCAGCAGCTTAGCGAGGACAGGGGGTAATCAGCCCCAGCATTTT

d_call: TRBD1
j_call: TRBJ2-7
clone_size: .
v_call: TRBV9
cdr3_aa: CASSPGQGPYEQYF
cdr3_nt: TGTGCCAGCAGCCCGGGACAGGGACCCTACGAGCAGTACTTC

d_call: TRBD1
j_call: TRBJ2-7
clone_size: .
v_call: TRBV27
cdr3_aa: CASTHRGDSYEQYF
cdr3_nt: TGTGCCAGCACCCACAGGGGTGACTCCTACGAGCAGTACTTC

d_call: TRBD2
j_call: TRBJ2-7
clone_size: .
v_call: TRBV2
cdr3_aa: CASSEVGGREQYF
cdr3_nt: TGTGCCAGCAGTGAAGTGGGGGGGAGGGAGCAGTACTTC

d_call: .
j_call: TRBJ2-1
clone_size: .
v_call: TRBV28
cdr3_aa: CASPPQGGEGDEQFF
cdr3_nt: TGTGCCAGCCCACCGCAGGGGGGCGAGGGCGATGAGCAGTTCTTC

d_call: .
j_call: TRBJ2-7
clone_size: .
v_call: TRBV30
cdr3_aa: CAWSIRDEQYF
cdr3_nt: TGTGCCTGGAGTATTCGGGACGAGCAGTACTTC

d_call: TRBD2
j_call: TRBJ2-1
clone_size: .
v_call: TRBV4-2
cdr3_aa: CASSQDGRGVAEQFF
cdr3_nt: TGTGCCAGCAGCCAAGATGGACGGGGGGTGGCTGAGCAGTTCTTC

d_call: .
j_call: TRBJ2-1
clone_size: .
v_call: TRBV4-3
cdr3_aa: CASSQDKSERVYNEQFF
cdr3_nt: TGCGCCAGCAGCCAAGATAAAAGCGAGCGGGTCTACAATGAGCAGTTCTTC

d_call: TRBD2
j_call: TRBJ2-1
clone_size: .
v_call: TRBV7-2
cdr3_aa: CASSRGLAGGHSYNEQFF
cdr3_nt: TGTGCCAGCAGCAGAGGGCTAGCGGGGGGGCACTCCTACAATGAGCAGTTCTTC

d_call: .
j_call: TRBJ1-1
clone_size: few
v_call: TRBV7-6
cdr3_aa: CASSLRRGTEAFF
cdr3_nt: TGTGCCAGCAGCTTACGTCGGGGGACTGAAGCTTTCTTT

d_call: .
j_call: TRBJ2-4
clone_size: few
v_call: TRBV29-1
cdr3_aa: CSVESGSRNIQYF
cdr3_nt: TGCAGCGTTGAATCGGGTAGCCGAAACATTCAGTACTTC

d_call: .
j_call: TRBJ1-1
clone_size: .
v_call: TRBV5-5
cdr3_aa: CASSLANLNTEAFF
cdr3_nt: TGTGCCAGCAGCTTGGCCAATCTGAACACTGAAGCTTTCTTT

d_call: .
j_call: TRBJ1-2
clone_size: .
v_call: TRBV12-5
cdr3_aa: CASGFEQARGYTF
cdr3_nt: TGTGCTAGTGGTTTTGAACAGGCGAGAGGCTACACCTTC

d_call: .
j_call: TRBJ1-4
clone_size: .
v_call: TRBV29-1
cdr3_aa: CSAQTATNEKLFF
cdr3_nt: TGCAGCGCGCAGACAGCAACTAATGAAAAACTGTTTTTT

d_call: .
j_call: TRBJ2-7
clone_size: once
v_call: TRBV7-2
cdr3_aa: CASSLAFAGEHRGEQYF
cdr3_nt: TGTGCCAGCAGCTTAGCGTTCGCGGGGGAACACAGGGGGGAGCAGTACTTC

d_call: .
j_call: TRBJ2-5
clone_size: once
v_call: TRBV10-3
cdr3_aa: CAISLETVPPGETQYF
cdr3_nt: TGTGCCATCAGTCTAGAGACAGTCCCTCCGGGAGAGACCCAGTACTTC

d_call: .
j_call: TRBJ2-3
clone_size: .
v_call: TRBV6-5
cdr3_aa: CASSRSGGGDTQYF
cdr3_nt: TGTGCCAGCAGCCGCAGCGGAGGAGGGGATACGCAGTATTTT

d_call: .
j_call: TRBJ1-2
clone_size: .
v_call: TRBV9
cdr3_aa: CASSVGQPVSGYTF
cdr3_nt: TGTGCCAGCAGCGTAGGACAGCCGGTGAGTGGCTACACCTTC